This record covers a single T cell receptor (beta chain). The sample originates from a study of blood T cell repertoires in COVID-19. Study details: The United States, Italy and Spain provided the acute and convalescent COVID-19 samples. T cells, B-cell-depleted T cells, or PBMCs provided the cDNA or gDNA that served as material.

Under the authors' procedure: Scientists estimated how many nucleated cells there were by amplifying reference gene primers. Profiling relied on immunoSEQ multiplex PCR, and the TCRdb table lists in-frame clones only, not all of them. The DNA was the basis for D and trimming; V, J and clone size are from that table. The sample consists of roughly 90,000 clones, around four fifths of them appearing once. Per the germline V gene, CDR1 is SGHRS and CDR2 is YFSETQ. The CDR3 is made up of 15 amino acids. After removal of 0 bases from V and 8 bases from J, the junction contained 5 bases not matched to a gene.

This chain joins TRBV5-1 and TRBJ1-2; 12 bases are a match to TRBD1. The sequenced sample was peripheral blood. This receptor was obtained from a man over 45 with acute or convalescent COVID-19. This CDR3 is CASSLEGQGALGYTF. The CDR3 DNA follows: TGCGCCAGCAGCTTGGAGGGACAGGGGGCTCTAGGCTACACCTTC.